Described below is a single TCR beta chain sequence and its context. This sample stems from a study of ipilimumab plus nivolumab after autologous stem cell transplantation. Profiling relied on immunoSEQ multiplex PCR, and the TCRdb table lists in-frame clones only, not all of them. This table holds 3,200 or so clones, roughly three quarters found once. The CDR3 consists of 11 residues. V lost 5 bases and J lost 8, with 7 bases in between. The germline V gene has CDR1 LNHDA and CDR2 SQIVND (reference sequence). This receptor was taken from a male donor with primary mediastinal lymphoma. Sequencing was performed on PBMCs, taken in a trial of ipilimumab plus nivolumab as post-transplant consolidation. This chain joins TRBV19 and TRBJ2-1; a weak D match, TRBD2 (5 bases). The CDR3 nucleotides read TGTGCCAGTAGTCTCGGGGATGAGCAGTTCTTC. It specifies CASSLGDEQFF.